The rows below give T cell receptor beta chains drawn from one sample of a study of identical twins. Each CDR3 protein is one row after TCRdb ran MiXCR on the 5' RACE reads. In the table there are fewer than 500,000 distinct CDR3 sequences, roughly an eighth of which are singletons. Another study also made use of these data, one on yellow fever vaccine responses in identical twins.

Sequenced input: CD4+ T cells sorted from blood. Source of these receptors: a young woman in good health. Each CDR3 is given with its conserved first and last residue. The D gene is left open where the match is weak. Clone size appears in some rows only: once, few, many, or a class for an expanded clone.

TRBV5-5	NA	NA	TRBJ2-1	TGTGCCAGCAGCTTGGTTGTGGGGAGGCAGCAGTTCTTC	CASSLVVGRQQFF
TRBV28	TRBD1	NA	TRBJ2-3	TGTGCCAGCGACAGGGGAGGTACAGATACGCAGTATTTT	CASDRGGTDTQYF
TRBV12-3/TRBV12-4	NA	NA	TRBJ2-5	TGTGCCAGCAGTGTGGGTTTCATCCAAGAGACCCAGTACTTC	CASSVGFIQETQYF
TRBV7-3	TRBD2	many	TRBJ2-2	TGTGCCAGCAGCTCACCGGGACTAGCGGGGTCCGGGGAGCTGTTTTTT	CASSSPGLAGSGELFF
TRBV12-3/TRBV12-4	NA	many	TRBJ2-1	TGTGCCAGCAGCCCGGCGGGACACCCCAATGAGCAGTTCTTC	CASSPAGHPNEQFF
TRBV29-1	TRBD1	few	TRBJ2-7	TGCAGCGCGACAGGGACGTCCTACGAGCAGTACTTC	CSATGTSYEQYF
TRBV12-3/TRBV12-4	NA	few	TRBJ2-7	TGTGCCAGCAGAAAAGCGGGCGCTTCCTACGAGCAGTACTTC	CASRKAGASYEQYF
TRBV10-3	TRBD1	few	TRBJ2-1	TGTGCCATCAGTGAGTTGAGACAGGGCAATGAGCAGTTCTTC	CAISELRQGNEQFF
TRBV12-3/TRBV12-4	TRBD1	NA	TRBJ2-3	TGTGCCAGCAGTTTAGTTGGCAGGGGGTTGCCAGATACGCAGTATTTT	CASSLVGRGLPDTQYF
TRBV29-1	TRBD2	many	TRBJ2-3	TGCAGCGCCTCACCTGGACTAGCGGGGACAGATACGCAGTATTTT	CSASPGLAGTDTQYF
TRBV4-3	TRBD2	few	TRBJ2-3	TGCGCCAGCAGCCAAGAGGGACTAGTCTCTAGCACAGATACGCAGTATTTT	CASSQEGLVSSTDTQYF